This TCR beta chain was sequenced in a study of T cells in Graves' hyperthyroidism and ophthalmopathy. This clonotype appeared a few times. What it recognizes is unknown. Findings and caveats of the study: Also found in blood were most expanded thyroid clonotypes above 0.001.

Stable disease denoted Graves' hyperthyroidism without ophthalmopathy progression within 18 months. Diagnosis of hyperthyroidism was new in patients aged 18 to 65, and its duration was under 2 months. Fresh peripheral blood, 8 to 10 ml of it, supplied the PBMCs. The investigators amplified TCR beta CDR3 regions from RNA transcripts. The TCR CDR3 was amplified in a first-round RT-PCR using the HTBI primer set. TCRdb reprocessed the multiplex PCR reads via MiXCR and lists one record per CDR3 protein. Of around 500,000 distinct CDR3 sequences in the sample, around an eighth were seen once. Germline V gives CDR1 MGHDK, CDR2 SYGVNS. The V end lost 4 bases, the J end lost 5 bases, and 11 bases lay between the germline ends. This CDR3 has 14 amino acids.

The receptor was isolated from a woman under 30 with Graves' hyperthyroidism. Sequenced material: blood. This chain links TRBV25-1 with TRBJ2-2, with D maybe TRBD2 (6 bases). CDR3 sequence reads: CASSVSGRTGELFF. CDR3 nucleotides: TGTGCCAGCAGTGTTTCAGGGAGGACCGGGGAGCTGTTTTTT.